Each of the 25 T cell receptor beta chains below was sequenced from the same sample in a study of spatial heterogeneity in lung cancer. Each CDR3 protein is one row after TCRdb ran MiXCR on the 5' RACE reads. Of some 23,000 distinct CDR3 sequences in the sample, approximately 10% are singletons; the top ten hold approximately 7.5%. Their target antigens are unknown. Whole-study results and caveats: Mutation tallies in tumors tracked expanded intratumoral alpha and beta TCR counts.

Time point here: sample taken at primary tumor resection. Here the sequenced sample was lung tumor tissue, taken at surgery. These receptors were taken from a male donor with early-stage non-small cell lung cancer.

This clonotype was recorded at least ten times. The junction differs from germline at one of its ends, possibly a read error. The chain carries TRBV2 and TRBJ2-1, with D possibly being TRBD1 or TRBD2 (6 bases each). The CDR3 contains 13 residues. Germline V gene sequence: CDR1 SNHLY, CDR2 FYNNEI. Written as DNA, the CDR3 is TGTGCCAGCAGCCCGAGAGGGGGGCCCTCTCGGATCTTC. Residues: CASSPRGGPSRIF.

The sample holds a few counts of this clonotype. The chain has TRBV18 and TRBJ2-4; D not resolved. The CDR3 contains 14 residues. The germline V gene encodes CDR1 KGHSH and CDR2 LQKENI. With 0 bases removed from V and 6 bases from J, the gap between germline ends came to 9 bases. CDR3 sequence (DNA): TGTGCCAGCTCACCACCGGCTAGTGGAAACATTCAGTACTTC. Residues: CASSPPASGNIQYF.

This clonotype has ten or more counts. CDR3 DNA: TGTGCCAGCACCTTGGCGGGCTACGAGCAGTACTTC. It translates to CASTLAGYEQYF. The chain has TRBV6-6 and TRBJ2-7; tentatively, D is TRBD2 (5 bases). The CDR3 runs to 12 residues. From germline, CDR1 is MNHNY and CDR2 SVGAGI (reference sequence). The V and J ends lost 7 bases and 3 bases respectively, with 10 bases between them.

This clonotype was seen more than once but under ten times. This sequence joins TRBV12-3 or TRBV12-4 and TRBJ1-5, with D possibly matching TRBD1 (5 bases). V was trimmed by 0 bases and J by 4 bases, leaving 7 bases between them. The CDR3 runs 14 residues. CDR3 in amino acids: CASSLAGRNQPQHF. DNA of the CDR3: TGTGCCAGCAGTTTAGCGGGGCGAAATCAGCCCCAGCATTTT.

The chain has TRBV12-3 or TRBV12-4 and TRBJ2-1; a weak D match, TRBD1 (6 bases). There are 14 residues in the CDR3. V shed 4 bases and J shed 8 bases, with 15 bases lying between them. CDR3 sequence: CASSSTGQYDEQFF. The CDR3, as DNA: TGTGCCAGCAGTTCCACAGGGCAGTACGATGAGCAGTTCTTC.

This clonotype was recorded many times. The chain is built from TRBV20-1 and TRBJ2-7, with D possibly TRBD2 on 6 matching bases. CDR3 length: 14 amino acids. The V end lost 6 bases, the J end lost 0 bases, and 15 bases lay between the germline ends. Germline CDR1 DFQATT, CDR2 SNEGSKA (reference sequence). CDR3 sequence reads: CSAGGDSSSYEQYF. Here the CDR3 DNA reads TGCAGTGCCGGTGGGGACTCTAGCTCCTACGAGCAGTACTTC.

There are many counts of this clonotype. This chain joins TRBV3-1 and TRBJ2-3; D may be TRBD1 or TRBD2 (5 bases each). V was clipped by 1 base and J by 0 bases, with 8 bases between them. The CDR3 length is 15 residues. The V gene's germline CDR1 is LGHDT and CDR2 YNNKEL (reference sequence). In nucleotides, the CDR3 is TGTGCCAGCAGCCAAGCGGGACCAAGCACAGATACGCAGTATTTT. Protein: CASSQAGPSTDTQYF.

This clonotype was counted many times. The chain employs TRBV6-5 and TRBJ2-2; 9 bases are shared with TRBD1. V dropped 7 bases and J dropped 7; count of bases not matched to a gene: 7. Germline values: CDR1 MNHEY, CDR2 SVGAGI. The CDR3 extends over 14 amino acids. The CDR3 DNA reads TGTGCCAGCACCTACCGGGACAGGGTCGGGGAGCTGTTTTTT. Translating gives CASTYRDRVGELFF.

This clonotype turned up a few times. This CDR3 is CASSLGGHLYQETQYF. The CDR3 nucleotides read TGTGCCAGCAGTCTGGGGGGACACCTGTACCAAGAGACCCAGTACTTC. The chain is built from TRBV28 and TRBJ2-5; D assignment may be TRBD1 or TRBD2 (6 bases each). The germline V gene encodes CDR1 MDHEN and CDR2 SYDVKM. This CDR3 contains 16 residues. V lost 5 bases to trimming and J lost 0 bases, with 16 bases between them.

At least ten counts were recorded for this clonotype. The V and J genes are TRBV11-2 and TRBJ2-7, with D perhaps TRBD1 (5 bases). The germline V gene encodes CDR1 SGHAT and CDR2 FQNNGV. The CDR3 spans 13 residues. V dropped 1 base and J dropped 3 bases, with 7 bases sitting between them. The CDR3 region is CASSLAGNYEQYF. DNA for the CDR3: TGTGCCAGCAGCTTAGCAGGGAACTACGAGCAGTACTTC.

This clonotype is deemed medium-sized. CDR3 bases: TGTGCCAGCAGCCGACAGGGAGCGAACACCGGGGAGCTGTTTTTT. It specifies CASSRQGANTGELFF. The chain uses TRBV7-3 and TRBJ2-2, with 7 bases fitting TRBD1. Germline lookup yields CDR1 SGHTA and CDR2 FQGTGA. The CDR3 totals 15 residues. With V trimmed by 5 bases and J by 0 bases, 3 bases remained unmatched.

This clonotype was detected ten times or more. The chain joins TRBV14 to TRBJ1-1; no clear D gene. Per the germline V gene, CDR1 is SGHDN and CDR2 is FVKESK. The CDR3 consists of 12 residues. V was clipped by 4 bases and J by 0 bases, with 3 bases between them. As DNA, the CDR3 is TGTGCCAGCAGCCGAATGAACACTGAAGCTTTCTTT. As protein: CASSRMNTEAFF. Based on the CDR3 plus reference TRBV14 and TRBJ1-1, the full variable domain is EAGVTQFPSHSVIEKGQTVTLRCDPISGHDNLYWYRRVMGKEIKFLLHFVKESKQDESGMPNNRFLAERTGGTYSTLKVQPAELEDSGVYFCASSRMNTEAFFGQGTRLTVV.

This clonotype showed up many times. J is TRBJ2-1 and V is TRBV5-6, with 8 bases lining up with TRBD2. CDR1 and CDR2 from the germline V gene are SGHDT and YYEEEE. V gave up 1 base and J gave up 7 bases; unmatched junction bases: 10. This CDR3 is 16 amino acids long. The CDR3 coding sequence is TGTGCCAGCAGCTTGACTTTGTTTAGCGGGGTAAATGAGCAGTTCTTC. Translating it yields CASSLTLFSGVNEQFF.

This clonotype has just a few counts. V is TRBV7-2 and J is TRBJ2-7; the D gene is possibly TRBD1 (5 bases). The CDR3 runs 15 residues. From germline, CDR1 is SGHTA and CDR2 FQGNSA. The V gene lost 1 base and the J gene lost 2 bases, with 12 bases spanning the gap. The CDR3 loop reads CASSLVAGRTYEQYF. In DNA form, the CDR3 reads TGTGCCAGCAGCTTAGTAGCAGGGCGAACCTACGAGCAGTACTTC.

There are many counts of this clonotype. The gene calls are TRBV18 and TRBJ2-4; no definite D call. The CDR3 spans 14 residues. CDR1 and CDR2 from the germline V gene are KGHSH and LQKENI. V was shortened by 1 base and J by 8 bases, with 12 bases between the two germline ends. This chain's CDR3 is CASSPLNNEDIQYF. The CDR3, as DNA: TGTGCCAGCTCACCACTAAACAACGAAGACATTCAGTACTTC.

The V gene is TRBV20-1, the J gene TRBJ2-5; TRBD2 matches at 8 bases. The V gene end was trimmed by 0 bases and the J gene end by 2 bases; junction bases not matched to a gene: 8. Germline V lookup: CDR1 DFQATT, CDR2 SNEGSKA (reference sequence). The CDR3 loop spans 16 amino acids. The CDR3 reads CSARDVLTSAQETQYF. CDR3 DNA: TGCAGTGCTAGAGATGTTCTGACTAGCGCTCAAGAGACCCAGTACTTC.

This chain uses TRBV3-1 with TRBJ2-2; 11 bases map to TRBD2. Trimming cost V 4 bases and J 4 bases; bases outside gene matches: 5. The germline CDR1 and CDR2 sequences are LGHDT and YNNKEL (reference sequence). The CDR3 covers 16 residues. For the CDR3, the DNA is TGTGCCAGCAGCCTCATAGCGGGAGGGAGCACCGGGGAGCTGTTTTTT. This sequence encodes CASSLIAGGSTGELFF.

This clonotype was observed a handful of times. The CDR3 spells CASSFLGQSNEQFF. Here the CDR3 DNA reads TGTGCCAGCAGTTTCCTTGGACAGTCCAATGAGCAGTTCTTC. The chain uses TRBV27 and TRBJ2-1, with a possible D match to TRBD1 (6 bases). Germline V gene sequence: CDR1 MNHEY, CDR2 SMNVEV (reference sequence). V was trimmed by 3 bases and J by 6 bases, leaving 12 bases between them. This CDR3 has 14 residues.

This clonotype was seen at least ten times. The chain has TRBV28 and TRBJ1-5; D is unresolved. CDR3 size: 13 residues. The germline CDR1 and CDR2 sequences are MDHEN and SYDVKM. The germline V and J ends were trimmed by 7 bases and 5 bases, with 12 bases remaining between them. This CDR3 reads CASIDLLDQPQHF. CDR3 in DNA: TGTGCCAGCATCGATCTATTAGATCAGCCCCAGCATTTT.

At least ten counts were recorded for this clonotype. This sequence joins TRBV5-1 and TRBJ2-3, with D hard to call. Trimming left V 1 base short and J 2 bases short, with 2 bases between. The CDR3 extends over 12 amino acids. CDR1 and CDR2 (germline): SGHRS, YFSETQ. The CDR3 loop is CASSLPTDTQYF. The CDR3 DNA follows: TGCGCCAGCAGCTTGCCCACAGATACGCAGTATTTT.

This rearrangement joins TRBV6-5 to TRBJ2-7; no clear D gene. The V and J ends lost 8 bases and 1 base respectively, with 9 bases between them. Per germline, CDR1 MNHEY and CDR2 SVGAGI. The CDR3 has 12 residues. This CDR3 is CASGGLSYEQYF. The CDR3 nucleotides read TGTGCCAGCGGCGGTTTATCCTACGAGCAGTACTTC.

This clonotype was recorded at least ten times. The chain recombines TRBV12-3 or TRBV12-4 with TRBJ1-2; D is uncertain. Between the trimmed V and J ends, which lost 0 bases and 11 bases, there was a span of 10 bases. CDR3 length equals 12 residues. CDR3 loop: CASSLAQERYTF. CDR3 nucleotide sequence: TGTGCCAGCAGTTTAGCGCAGGAGAGGTACACCTTC.

This clonotype was seen repeatedly, ten times or more. The rearrangement joins TRBV7-8 to TRBJ2-3; the match to TRBD1 covers 7 bases. This CDR3 is built from 14 residues. The V gene's germline CDR1 is SGHVS and CDR2 FQNEAQ. With 3 bases clipped from V and 2 bases from J, the junction kept 2 bases outside the gene matches. The CDR3: CASSFDRVTDTQYF. In DNA, the CDR3 is TGTGCCAGCAGCTTCGACAGGGTCACAGATACGCAGTATTTT.

This clonotype was counted many times. The chain has TRBV28 and TRBJ1-2, with TRBD1 matching over 12 bases. CDR1 is MDHEN, CDR2 SYDVKM, per germline. The trim removed 5 bases at V and 8 bases at J, leaving 15 bases unmatched. This CDR3 is 17 amino acids long. The CDR3, as DNA: TGTGCCAGCAGTAACGGCGGGGACAGGGGGCGCTGGACGGGCTACACCTTC. Protein: CASSNGGDRGRWTGYTF.

This clonotype was counted between two and nine times. The J gene is TRBJ2-1, the V gene TRBV5-1; 11 nucleotides match TRBD2. The V gene's germline CDR1 is SGHRS and CDR2 YFSETQ. V lost 4 bases and J lost 9; bases outside the gene matches: 12. This CDR3 contains 16 residues. The CDR3 sequence: CASSPPLAGGISEQFF. For the CDR3, the DNA is TGCGCCAGCAGCCCCCCCCTAGCGGGGGGAATTAGTGAGCAGTTCTTC.